Detailed here is one T cell receptor beta chain. This entry belongs to a study of blood T cell repertoires in COVID-19. Study context: Acute and convalescent COVID-19 samples came from the United States, Italy and Spain. T cells, B-cell-depleted T cells, or PBMCs supplied cDNA or gDNA.

In the study's own analysis: Amplification of reference gene primers provided the estimated nucleated cell counts. This table comes from immunoSEQ multiplex PCR, and its TCRdb copy is limited to in-frame clones, with some not included. The V and J calls and clone size are taken from that table; D and trimming were inferred from the DNA. The profile covers tens of thousands of clones, with approximately 90% appearing a single time and 1.2% taken by the ten largest. Material for sequencing was peripheral blood. This receptor was identified in a woman aged 60-75 years with acute or convalescent COVID-19.

The CDR3 sequence: CASSLGTGSYGYTF. Written as DNA, the CDR3 is TGTGCCAGCAGCTTGGGGACAGGGAGCTATGGCTACACCTTC. The chain couples TRBV5-4 to TRBJ1-2; 8 bases fit TRBD1. V trimming: 0 bases; J trimming: 4 bases; junction bases outside the gene matches: 2. The CDR3 spans 14 residues. CDR1 SGHNT and CDR2 YYREEE come from the germline V gene (reference sequence).